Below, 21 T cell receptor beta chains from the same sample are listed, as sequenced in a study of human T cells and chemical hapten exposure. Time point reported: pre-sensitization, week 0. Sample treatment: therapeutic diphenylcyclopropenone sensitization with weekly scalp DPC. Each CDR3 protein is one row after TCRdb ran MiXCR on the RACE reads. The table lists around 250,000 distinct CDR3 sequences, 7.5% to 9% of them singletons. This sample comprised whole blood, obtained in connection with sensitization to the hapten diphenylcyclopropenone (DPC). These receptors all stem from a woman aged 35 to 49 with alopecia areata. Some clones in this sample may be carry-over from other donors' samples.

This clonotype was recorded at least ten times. CDR3 coding DNA: TGTGCCAGCAGTTACGGGGGTAACAATGAGCAGTTCTTC. Translation gives CASSYGGNNEQFF. The chain uses TRBV6-2 or TRBV6-3 and TRBJ2-1; D assignment may be TRBD1 or TRBD2 (5 bases each). The CDR3 runs to 13 residues. From germline, CDR1 is MNHEY and CDR2 SVGEGT. V was clipped by 2 bases and J by 5 bases, with 7 bases between them.

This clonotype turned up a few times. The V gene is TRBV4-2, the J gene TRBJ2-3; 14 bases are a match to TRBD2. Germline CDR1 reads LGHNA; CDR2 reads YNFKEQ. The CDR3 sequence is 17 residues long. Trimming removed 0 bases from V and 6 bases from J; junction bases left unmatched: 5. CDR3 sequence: CASSQETSGRVGDTQYF. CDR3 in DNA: TGTGCCAGCAGCCAAGAGACTAGCGGGAGGGTAGGGGATACGCAGTATTTT.

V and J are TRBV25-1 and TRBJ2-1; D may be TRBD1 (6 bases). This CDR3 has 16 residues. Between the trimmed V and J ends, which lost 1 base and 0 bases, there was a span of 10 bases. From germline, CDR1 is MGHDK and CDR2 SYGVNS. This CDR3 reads CASSESTGHSYNEQFF. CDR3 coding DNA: TGTGCCAGCAGTGAATCTACAGGGCACTCCTACAATGAGCAGTTCTTC.

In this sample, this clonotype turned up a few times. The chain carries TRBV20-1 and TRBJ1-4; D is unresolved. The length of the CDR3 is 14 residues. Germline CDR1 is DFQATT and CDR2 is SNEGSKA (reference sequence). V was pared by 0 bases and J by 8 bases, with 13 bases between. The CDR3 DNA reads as TGCAGTGCTAGAGATCTGTCAACCTCGGAAAAACTGTTTTTT. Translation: CSARDLSTSEKLFF.

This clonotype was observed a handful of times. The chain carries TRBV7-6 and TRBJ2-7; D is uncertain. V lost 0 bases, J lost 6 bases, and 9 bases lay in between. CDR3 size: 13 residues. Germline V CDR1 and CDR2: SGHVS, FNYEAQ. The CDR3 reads CASSLAESGEQYF. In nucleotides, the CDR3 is TGTGCCAGCAGCTTAGCGGAATCGGGCGAGCAGTACTTC.

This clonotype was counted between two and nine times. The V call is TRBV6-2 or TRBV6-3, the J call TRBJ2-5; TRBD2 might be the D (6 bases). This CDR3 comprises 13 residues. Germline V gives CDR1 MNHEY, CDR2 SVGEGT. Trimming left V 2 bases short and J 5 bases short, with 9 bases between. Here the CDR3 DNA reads TGTGCCAGCAGTTACCAGGGACTGGAGACCCAGTACTTC. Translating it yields CASSYQGLETQYF.

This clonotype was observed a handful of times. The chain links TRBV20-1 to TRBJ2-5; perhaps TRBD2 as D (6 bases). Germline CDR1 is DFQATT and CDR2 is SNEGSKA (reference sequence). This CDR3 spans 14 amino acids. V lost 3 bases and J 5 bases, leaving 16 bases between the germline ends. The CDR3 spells CSARKSDGSETQYF. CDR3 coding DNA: TGCAGTGCTAGGAAATCCGACGGGAGTGAGACCCAGTACTTC.

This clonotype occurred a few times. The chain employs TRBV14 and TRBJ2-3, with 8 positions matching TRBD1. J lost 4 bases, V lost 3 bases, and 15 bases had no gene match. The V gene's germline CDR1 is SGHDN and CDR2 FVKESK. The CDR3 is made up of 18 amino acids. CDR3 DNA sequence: TGTGCCAGCAGCCACTACAATGACAGGGGACGCGGGCCAGATACGCAGTATTTT. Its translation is CASSHYNDRGRGPDTQYF.

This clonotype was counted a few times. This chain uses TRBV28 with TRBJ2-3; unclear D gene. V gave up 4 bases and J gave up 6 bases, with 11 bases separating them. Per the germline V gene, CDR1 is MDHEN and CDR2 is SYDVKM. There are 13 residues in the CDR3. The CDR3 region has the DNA TGTGCCAGCAGTTCCCGACCCCCCGATACGCAGTATTTT. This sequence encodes CASSSRPPDTQYF.

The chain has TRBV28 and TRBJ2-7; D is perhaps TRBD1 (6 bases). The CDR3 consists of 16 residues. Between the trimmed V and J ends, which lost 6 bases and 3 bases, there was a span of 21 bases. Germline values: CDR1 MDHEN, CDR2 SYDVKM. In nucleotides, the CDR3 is TGTGCCAGCAGAAGGGATGGGGGCAATCTCGTCTACGAGCAGTACTTC. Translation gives CASRRDGGNLVYEQYF.

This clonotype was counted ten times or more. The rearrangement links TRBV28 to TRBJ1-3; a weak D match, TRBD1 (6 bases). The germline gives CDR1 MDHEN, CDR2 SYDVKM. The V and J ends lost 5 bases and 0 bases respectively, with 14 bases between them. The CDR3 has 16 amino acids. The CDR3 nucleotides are TGTGCCAGCAGTCCCCCGGGACAAAGCTCTGGAAACACCATATATTTT. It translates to CASSPPGQSSGNTIYF. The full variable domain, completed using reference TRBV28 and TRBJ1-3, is DVKVTQSSRYLVKRTGEKVFLECVQDMDHENMFWYRQDPGLGLRLIYFSYDVKMKEKGDIPEGYSVSREKKERFSLILESASTNQTSMYLCASSPPGQSSGNTIYFGEGSWLTVV.

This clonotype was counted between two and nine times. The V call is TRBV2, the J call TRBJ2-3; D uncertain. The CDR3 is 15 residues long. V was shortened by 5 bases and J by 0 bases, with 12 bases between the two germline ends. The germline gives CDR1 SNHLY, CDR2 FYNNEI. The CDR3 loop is CASSSKARSTDTQYF. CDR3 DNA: TGTGCCAGCAGTTCCAAAGCCCGGAGCACAGATACGCAGTATTTT.

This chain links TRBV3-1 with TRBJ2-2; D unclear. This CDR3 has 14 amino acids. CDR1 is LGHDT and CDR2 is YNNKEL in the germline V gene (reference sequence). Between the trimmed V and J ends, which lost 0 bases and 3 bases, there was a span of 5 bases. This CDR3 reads CASSQDPHTGELFF. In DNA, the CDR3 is TGTGCCAGCAGCCAAGATCCCCACACCGGGGAGCTGTTTTTT.

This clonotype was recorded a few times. CDR3 DNA: TGCGCCAGCAGCTTGGGACAGATCCAAGAGACCCAGTACTTC. This encodes CASSLGQIQETQYF. V usage is TRBV5-1 and J usage is TRBJ2-5; possibly TRBD1 for D (5 bases). The CDR3 length is 14 residues. Germline loops: CDR1 SGHRS, CDR2 YFSETQ. Between the trimmed V and J ends, which lost 0 bases and 1 base, there was a span of 7 bases.

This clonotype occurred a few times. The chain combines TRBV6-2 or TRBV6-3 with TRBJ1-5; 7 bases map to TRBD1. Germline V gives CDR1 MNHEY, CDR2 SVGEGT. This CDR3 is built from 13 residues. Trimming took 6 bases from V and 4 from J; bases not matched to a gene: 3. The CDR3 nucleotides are TGTGCCAGCAGCCGGGACAGAAATCAGCCCCAGCATTTT. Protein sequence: CASSRDRNQPQHF.

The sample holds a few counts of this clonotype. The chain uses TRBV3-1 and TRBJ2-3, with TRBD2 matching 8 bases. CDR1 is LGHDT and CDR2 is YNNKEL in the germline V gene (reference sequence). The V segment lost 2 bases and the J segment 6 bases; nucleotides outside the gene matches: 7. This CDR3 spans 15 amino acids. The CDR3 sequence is CASSQRTSLLDTQYF. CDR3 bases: TGTGCCAGCAGCCAACGGACTAGCTTACTTGATACGCAGTATTTT.

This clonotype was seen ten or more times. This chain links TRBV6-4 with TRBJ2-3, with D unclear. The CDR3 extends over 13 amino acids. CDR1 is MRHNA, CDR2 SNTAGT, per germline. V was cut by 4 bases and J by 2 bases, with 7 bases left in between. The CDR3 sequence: CASSAKTTDTQYF. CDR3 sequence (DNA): TGTGCCAGCAGTGCGAAAACCACAGATACGCAGTATTTT.

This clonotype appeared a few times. The CDR3 reads CASSNTTPRVKLFF. The CDR3 DNA sequence: TGTGCCAGCAGCAACACGACCCCGCGGGTAAAACTGTTTTTT. The J gene is TRBJ1-4, the V gene TRBV4-2; D is ambiguous. Germline V gene lookup returns CDR1 LGHNA and CDR2 YNFKEQ. V was trimmed by 5 bases and J by 10 bases, leaving 17 bases between them. The CDR3 is 14 residues long.

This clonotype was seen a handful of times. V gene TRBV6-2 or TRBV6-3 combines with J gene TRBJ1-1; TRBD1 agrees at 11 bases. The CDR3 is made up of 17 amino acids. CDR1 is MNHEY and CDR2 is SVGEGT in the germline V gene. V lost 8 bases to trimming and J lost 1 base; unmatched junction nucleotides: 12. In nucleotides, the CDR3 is TGTGCCAGCTACCTTACGCGAGGACAGGGGGCGAACACTGAAGCTTTCTTT. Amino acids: CASYLTRGQGANTEAFF.

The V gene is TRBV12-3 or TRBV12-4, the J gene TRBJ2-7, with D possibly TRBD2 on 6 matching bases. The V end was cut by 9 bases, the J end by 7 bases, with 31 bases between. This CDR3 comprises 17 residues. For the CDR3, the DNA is TGTGCCAGTACTAGCTTGGACCCGGCTAGGGTGACTGGGGAGCAGTACTTC. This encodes CASTSLDPARVTGEQYF.

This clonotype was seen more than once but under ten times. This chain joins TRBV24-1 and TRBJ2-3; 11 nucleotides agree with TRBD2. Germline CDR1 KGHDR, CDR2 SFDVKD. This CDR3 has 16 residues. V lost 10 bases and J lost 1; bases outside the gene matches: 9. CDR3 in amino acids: CATGETSGIGTDTQYF. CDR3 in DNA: TGTGCCACAGGGGAGACTAGCGGGATAGGCACAGATACGCAGTATTTT.